This T cell receptor (beta chain) was found in a study of T cell responses to AZD1222 COVID-19 vaccine (dated by TCRdb to the early 2020s). In the study overall: A total of 240 or so trial participants underwent TCR sequencing, of whom nearly 210 had received two doses of AZD1222 and some 25 had received two doses of the MenACWY control vaccine. Trial participants were enrolled into age subgroups of 18-55, 56-69 and 70-plus years, which contained about 150, 28 and 57 TCR-sequenced participants, respectively.

Only one count was recorded for this clone. Its antigen is unknown. No base qualities exist here, and no much larger clone lies one base off it. In light of the paper, this sample's time point label describes: about 28 days (+/-7) after the second vaccine dose. Because spike-specific TCR depth and breadth did not differ between the two schedules, AZD1222 recipients who got a second dose at roughly 4 weeks were pooled with those who got a second dose at roughly 12 weeks. The vaccinee samples were drawn from two UK trials, COV001 and COV002, one of which was a single-blind randomized controlled phase 2/3 trial testing AZD1222 (ChAdOx1 nCoV-19) in healthy adults. For TCRbeta chain sequencing, PBMC samples from trial participants were taken at day 0 and at day 28 after the second dose. From its cysteine to its phenylalanine, the CDR3 spans 13 amino acids. The CDR3 DNA has 39 bases and is translated from base 1. Between the V and J ends, shortened by 0 bases and 2 bases respectively, the junction contains 5 bases. CDR1 and CDR2, looked up from the germline V gene, are SGDLS and YYNGEE.

The investigation overall reported the following: The 56-69-year group was small, and its depth increase did not reach significance, likely because of low power. Epitopes outside the regions mutated in the B.1.351 and B.1.1.7 variants were reportedly recognized by nearly half of the unique spike-specific TCRs. CD4 TCRs associated with the vaccine covered the entire spike protein, and the dominant responses were in regions 160-218 and 743-854. Conclusions about previously exposed vaccinees were limited because only six AZD1222 recipients were SARS-CoV-2 seropositive at baseline. Participants were mostly white British, with more females than males. The authors suggested clonal diversity may have been underestimated. After two AZD1222 doses, both the breadth and the depth of spike-specific TCRs were significantly higher than at day 0 and than in MenACWY recipients. Because no day 14 peak-response samples were available, the repertoires could be characterized only after the peak T cell response.

The CDR3 regions of human TCRbeta chains were analyzed by immunosequencing. Turning to the authors' computational methods: Repertoire TCRs were matched against a reference library of SARS-CoV-2-specific TCRs generated with the MIRA antigen-specificity platform. Breadth was defined as the fraction of unique TCRs that were SARS-CoV-2-associated. Depth was defined as the fraction of total T cells that were SARS-CoV-2-associated. Using the MIRA data, each spike-specific TCR was mapped to the spike region that the TCR reacts to and placed in a CD4 or CD8 class. Log10-transformed breadth and depth values were compared by one-way ANOVA with Sidak's multiple comparisons tests. TCRdb stores this immuneACCESS table with in-frame sequences only. Part of the clones is absent; in the studies checked, under half of the shortfall reflects unresolved V genes, and no reason is known for the rest. V, J and clone size were drawn from that table, and D and trimming were deduced from the DNA. The sample contains 90,000 to 150,000 clones, approximately 86% of them found a single time. The ten largest clones add up to about 2.5% of the sample.

This clonotype originated in an adult who received the AZD1222 COVID-19 vaccine. The chain is made from TRBV9 and TRBJ1-2; the D gene lacks a confident call. Here the sequenced sample was peripheral blood, taken 28 days after the second AZD1222 dose. The DNA reads TGTGCCAGCAGCGTAGATCCGAACTATGGCTACACCTTC. Translation gives CASSVDPNYGYTF.